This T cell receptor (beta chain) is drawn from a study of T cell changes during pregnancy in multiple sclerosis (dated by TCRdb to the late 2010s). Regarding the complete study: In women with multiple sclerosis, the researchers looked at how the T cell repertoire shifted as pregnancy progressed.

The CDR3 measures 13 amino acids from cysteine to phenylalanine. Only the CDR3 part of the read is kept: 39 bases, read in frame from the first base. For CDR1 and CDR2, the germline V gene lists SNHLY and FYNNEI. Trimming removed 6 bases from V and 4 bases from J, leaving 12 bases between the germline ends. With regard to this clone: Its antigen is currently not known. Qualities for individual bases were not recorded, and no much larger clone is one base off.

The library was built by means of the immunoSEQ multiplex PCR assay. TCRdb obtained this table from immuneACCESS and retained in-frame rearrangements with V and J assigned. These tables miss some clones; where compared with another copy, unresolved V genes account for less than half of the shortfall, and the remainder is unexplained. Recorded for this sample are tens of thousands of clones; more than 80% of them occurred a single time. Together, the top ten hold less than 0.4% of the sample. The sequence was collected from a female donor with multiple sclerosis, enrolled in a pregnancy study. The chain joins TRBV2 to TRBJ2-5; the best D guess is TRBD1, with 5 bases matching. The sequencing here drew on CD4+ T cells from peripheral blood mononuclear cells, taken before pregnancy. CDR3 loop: CASRDTRGETQYF. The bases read TGTGCCAGCAGGGACACCAGAGGAGAGACCCAGTACTTC.